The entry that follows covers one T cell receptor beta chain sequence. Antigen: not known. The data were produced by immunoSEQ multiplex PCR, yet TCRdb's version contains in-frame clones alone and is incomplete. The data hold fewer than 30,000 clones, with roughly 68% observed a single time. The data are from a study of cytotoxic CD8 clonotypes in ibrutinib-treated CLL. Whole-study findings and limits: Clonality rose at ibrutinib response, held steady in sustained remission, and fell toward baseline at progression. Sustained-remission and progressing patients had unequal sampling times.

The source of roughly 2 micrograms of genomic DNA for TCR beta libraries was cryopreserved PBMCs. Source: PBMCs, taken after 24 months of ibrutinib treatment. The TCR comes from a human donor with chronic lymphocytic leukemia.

This CDR3 is CASSGYGSLTGNQPQHF. The CDR3, as DNA: TGTGCCAGCAGCGGTTACGGGTCCTTAACTGGCAATCAGCCCCAGCATTTT. V is TRBV5-5 and J is TRBJ1-5, with D hard to call. Trimming pared 4 bases from V and 2 bases from J, leaving 19 bases between. The CDR3 totals 17 residues. The germline V gene has CDR1 SGHKS and CDR2 YYEKEE (reference sequence).